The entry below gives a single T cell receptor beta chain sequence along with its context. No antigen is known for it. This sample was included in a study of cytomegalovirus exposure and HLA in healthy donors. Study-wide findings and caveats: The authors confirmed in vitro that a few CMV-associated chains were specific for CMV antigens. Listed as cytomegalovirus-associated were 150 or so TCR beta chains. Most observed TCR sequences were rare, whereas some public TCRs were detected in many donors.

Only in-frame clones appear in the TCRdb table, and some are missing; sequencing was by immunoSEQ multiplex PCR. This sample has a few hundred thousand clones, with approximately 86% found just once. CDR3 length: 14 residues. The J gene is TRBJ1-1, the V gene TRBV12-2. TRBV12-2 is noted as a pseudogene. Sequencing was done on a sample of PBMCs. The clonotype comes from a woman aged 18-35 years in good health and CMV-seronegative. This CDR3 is CASRLADLNTEAFF. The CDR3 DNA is TGTGCAAGTCGCTTAGCGGACTTGAACACTGAAGCTTTCTTT.